This TCR beta chain was retrieved from a study of blood T cell repertoires in COVID-19. About the research overall: Nucleic acid was either cDNA or gDNA, and it came from T cells, B-cell-depleted T cells, or PBMCs.

Germline V CDR1 and CDR2: MDHEN, SYDVKM. V trimming: 4 bases; J trimming: 1 base; junction bases outside the gene matches: 14. The CDR3 totals 19 residues. As handled by the study authors: Amplification with reference gene primers provided the estimates of nucleated cell counts. Sequenced by immunoSEQ multiplex PCR; TCRdb stores in-frame clones only, minus some. V and J calls and clone size are given by that table; D and trimming were obtained from the DNA. The sample includes tens of thousands of clones, about 87% of them seen just once. The source material was peripheral blood. This chain connects TRBV28 to TRBJ2-2; 8 nucleotides align to TRBD1. This sequence was found in a woman aged 45-65 years with acute or convalescent COVID-19. CDR3: CASSSGPLGTGENTGELFF. The DNA for the CDR3 is TGTGCCAGCAGTTCCGGGCCTCTGGGGACAGGAGAGAACACCGGGGAGCTGTTTTTT.